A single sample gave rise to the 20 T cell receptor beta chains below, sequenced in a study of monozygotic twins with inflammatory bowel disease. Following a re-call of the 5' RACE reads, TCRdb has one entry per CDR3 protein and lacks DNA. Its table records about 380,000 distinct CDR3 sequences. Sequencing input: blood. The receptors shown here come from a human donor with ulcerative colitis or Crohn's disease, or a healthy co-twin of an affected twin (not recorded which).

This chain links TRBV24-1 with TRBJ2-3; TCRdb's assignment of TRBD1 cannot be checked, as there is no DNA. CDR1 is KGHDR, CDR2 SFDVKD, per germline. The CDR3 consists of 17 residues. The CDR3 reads CATSDSGQGYEPDTQYF.

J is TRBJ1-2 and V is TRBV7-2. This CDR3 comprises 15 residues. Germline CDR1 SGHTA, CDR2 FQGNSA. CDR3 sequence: CASSLAGGAEYGYTF.

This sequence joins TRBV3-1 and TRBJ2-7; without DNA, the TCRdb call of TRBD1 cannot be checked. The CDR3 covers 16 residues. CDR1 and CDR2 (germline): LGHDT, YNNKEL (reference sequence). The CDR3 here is CASSHRGGDRTYEQYF.

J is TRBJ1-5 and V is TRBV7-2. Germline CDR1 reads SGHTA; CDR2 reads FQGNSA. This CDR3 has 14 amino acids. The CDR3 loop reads CASSLGPMGQPQHF. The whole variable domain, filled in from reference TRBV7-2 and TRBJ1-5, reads GAGVSQSPSNKVTEKGKDVELRCDPISGHTALYWYRQSLGQGLEFLIYFQGNSAPDKSGLPSDRFSAERTGGSVSTLTIQRTQQEDSAVYLCASSLGPMGQPQHFGDGTRLSIL.

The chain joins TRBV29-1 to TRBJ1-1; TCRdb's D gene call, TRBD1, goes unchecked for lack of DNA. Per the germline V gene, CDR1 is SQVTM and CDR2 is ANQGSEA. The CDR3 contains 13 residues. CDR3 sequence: CSVGTGMGTEAFF.

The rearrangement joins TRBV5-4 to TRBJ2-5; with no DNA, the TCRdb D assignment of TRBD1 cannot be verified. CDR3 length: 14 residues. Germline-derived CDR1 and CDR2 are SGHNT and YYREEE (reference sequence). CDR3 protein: CASSLLGGGETQYF.

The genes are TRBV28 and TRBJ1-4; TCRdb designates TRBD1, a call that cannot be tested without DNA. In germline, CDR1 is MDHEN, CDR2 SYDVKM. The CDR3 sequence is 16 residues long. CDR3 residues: CASSPTQAPANEKLFF.

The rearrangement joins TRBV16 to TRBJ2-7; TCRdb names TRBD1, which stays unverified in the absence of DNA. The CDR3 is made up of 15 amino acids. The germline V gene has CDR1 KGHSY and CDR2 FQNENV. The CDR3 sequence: CASSQAGDKSPEQYF.

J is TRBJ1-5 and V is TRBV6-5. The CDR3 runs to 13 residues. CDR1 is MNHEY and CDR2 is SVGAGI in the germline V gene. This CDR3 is CASRGWTNQPQHF.

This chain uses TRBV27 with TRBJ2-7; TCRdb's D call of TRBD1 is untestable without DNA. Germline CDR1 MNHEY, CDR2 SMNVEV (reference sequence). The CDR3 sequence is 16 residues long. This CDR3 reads CASSPCGTGGCYEQYF.

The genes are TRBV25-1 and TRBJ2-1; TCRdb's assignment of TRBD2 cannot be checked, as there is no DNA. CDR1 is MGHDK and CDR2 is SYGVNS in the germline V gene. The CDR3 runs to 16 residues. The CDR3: CASSEYGGPGHNEQFF.

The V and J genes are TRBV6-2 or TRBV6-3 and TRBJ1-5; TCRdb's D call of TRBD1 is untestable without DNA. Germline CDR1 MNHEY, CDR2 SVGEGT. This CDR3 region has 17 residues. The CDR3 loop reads CASSYSWGARSNQPQHF.

CDR3: CSASPSGTDTQYF. V usage is TRBV20-1 and J usage is TRBJ2-3; TCRdb names TRBD2, which stays unverified in the absence of DNA. Looked up from germline, CDR1 is DFQATT and CDR2 is SNEGSKA (reference sequence). The CDR3 is 13 residues long.

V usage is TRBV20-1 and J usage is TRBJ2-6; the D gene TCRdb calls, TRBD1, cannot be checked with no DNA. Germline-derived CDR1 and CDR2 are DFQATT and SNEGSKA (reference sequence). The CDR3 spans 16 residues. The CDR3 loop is CSASGQGISGANVLTF.

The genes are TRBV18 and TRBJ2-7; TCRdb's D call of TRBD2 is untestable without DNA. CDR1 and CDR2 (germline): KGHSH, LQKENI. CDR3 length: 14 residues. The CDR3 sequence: CASSPGGPPVGQYF. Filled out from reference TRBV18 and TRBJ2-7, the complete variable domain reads NAGVMQNPRHLVRRRGQEARLRCSPMKGHSHVYWYRQLPEEGLKFMVYLQKENIIDESGMPKERFSAEFPKEGPSILRIQQVVRGDSAAYFCASSPGGPPVGQYFGPGTRLTVT.

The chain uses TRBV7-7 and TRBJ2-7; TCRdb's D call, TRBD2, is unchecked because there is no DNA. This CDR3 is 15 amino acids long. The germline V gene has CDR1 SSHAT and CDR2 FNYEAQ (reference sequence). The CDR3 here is CASSLEVRTRGEQYF.

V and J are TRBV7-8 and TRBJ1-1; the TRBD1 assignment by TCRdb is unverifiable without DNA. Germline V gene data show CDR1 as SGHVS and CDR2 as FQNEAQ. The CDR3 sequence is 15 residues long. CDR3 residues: CASSEWTGVNTEAFF.

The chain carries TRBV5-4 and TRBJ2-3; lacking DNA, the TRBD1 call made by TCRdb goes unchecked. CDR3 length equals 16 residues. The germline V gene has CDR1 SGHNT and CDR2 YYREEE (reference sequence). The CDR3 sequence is CASSVIGDRGADTQYF.

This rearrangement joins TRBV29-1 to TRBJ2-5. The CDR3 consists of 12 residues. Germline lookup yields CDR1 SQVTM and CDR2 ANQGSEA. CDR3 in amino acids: CSGSHIQETQYF.

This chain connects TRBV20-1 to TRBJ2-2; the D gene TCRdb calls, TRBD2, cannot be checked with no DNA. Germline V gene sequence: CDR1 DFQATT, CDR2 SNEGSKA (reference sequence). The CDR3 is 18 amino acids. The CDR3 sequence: CSARTLGGSGSRTGELFF.